These T cell receptor beta chains were read from a single sample in a study of blood T cell repertoires in COVID-19. Sequencing used immunoSEQ multiplex PCR; TCRdb keeps in-frame clones, though not all of them. The sample includes about 76,000 clones, around 85% seen only once; the top ten take approximately 8.3%. The source material was peripheral blood. The receptors shown here come from a man aged 30 to 39 with acute or convalescent COVID-19. Both conserved end residues are part of each CDR3. The order of the fields is J gene, D gene, V gene, clone size, CDR3 DNA, CDR3 protein. D genes are given only for firm matches. Size is stated for part of the rows, as once, few or many counts, or as a class when the clone is expanded.

>TRBJ2-2|TRBD1|TRBV12-5|.
TGTGCTAGTGGTTTGGTCCCCGACGCAACCGGGACAGGGGCCACCGGGGAGCTGTTTTTT
CASGLVPDATGTGATGELFF
>TRBJ2-1|TRBD2|TRBV6-5|.
TGTGCCAGCAGTTACTCGGCGGGAGGCCCAAACAATGAGCAGTTCTTC
CASSYSAGGPNNEQFF
>TRBJ2-3|TRBD2|TRBV28|.
TGTGCCAGCAGTTCTAGACTAGCGGGAGAAAGCCCCACAGATACGCAGTATTTT
CASSSRLAGESPTDTQYF
>TRBJ2-1|.|TRBV7-9|.
TGTGCCAGCAGCTTAGGGGGGGACTACAATGAGCAGTTCTTC
CASSLGGDYNEQFF
>TRBJ2-3|.|TRBV29-1|.
TGCAGCGCCTATTCCTCCCAGGGTGGGTCAAATACGCAGTATTTT
CSAYSSQGGSNTQYF
>TRBJ2-7|.|TRBV5-5|.
TGTGCCAGCAGCCGATACCCTACGGGACAATTGTCCTACGAGCAGTACTTC
CASSRYPTGQLSYEQYF
>TRBJ2-3|TRBD2|TRBV28|.
TGTGCCAGCAGTCGATCCCTAGCGGGAGCCACAGATACGCAGTATTTT
CASSRSLAGATDTQYF
>TRBJ1-5|TRBD1|TRBV28|.
TGTGCCAGCAGTCGGATTACATGGGACAGGGTCAATCAGCCCCAGCATTTT
CASSRITWDRVNQPQHF
>TRBJ2-5|TRBD1|TRBV11-3|.
TGTGCCAGCAGTTCCGGGACAGGGGCTGCAGAGACCCAGTACTTC
CASSSGTGAAETQYF
>TRBJ1-1|.|TRBV28|.
TGTGCCAGCAGGGAGGACCAAGCTTTCTTT
CASREDQAFF
>TRBJ1-2|TRBD1|TRBV4-1|.
TGCGCCAGCAGCCAAGACGACAGGGGTCGAGACGGCTACACCTTC
CASSQDDRGRDGYTF
>TRBJ1-3|TRBD1|TRBV2|.
TGTGCCAGCAGTCGGACAGGGGGTCTGGCTGGAAACACCATATATTTT
CASSRTGGLAGNTIYF
>TRBJ1-5|.|TRBV7-9|.
TGTGCCAGCAGTTCTGGACAGATAAATCAGCCCCAGCATTTT
CASSSGQINQPQHF
>TRBJ2-3|TRBD2|TRBV3-1/TRBV3-2|once
TGTGCCAGCAGCCCGGCGGGGGTGTATACGCAGTATTTT
CASSPAGVYTQYF
>TRBJ2-2|TRBD2|TRBV5-1|.
TGCGCCAGCAGCTCCACCGGGACTAGTATCGAGGAGCTGTTTTTT
CASSSTGTSIEELFF
>TRBJ2-7|.|TRBV5-6|few
TGTGCCAGCAGCTTTCGTCGTCGGGAGCAGTACTTC
CASSFRRREQYF
>TRBJ2-3|TRBD2|TRBV5-1|.
TGCGCCAGCGCCATCCGGGGGGGAGTAGATACGCAGTATTTT
CASAIRGGVDTQYF
>TRBJ2-5|TRBD1|TRBV24-1|.
TGTGCCACCAGTGATCCCGACAGGGTTCAGACCCAGTACTTC
CATSDPDRVQTQYF
>TRBJ1-5|TRBD1|TRBV28|.
TGTGCCAGCAGCCTTCTAGGACAGGGTAGCAATCAGCCCCAGCATTTT
CASSLLGQGSNQPQHF
>TRBJ1-2|TRBD1|TRBV27|.
TGTGCCAGCAGTTTCGATAGACAGGGAGGCAACTATGGCTACACCTTC
CASSFDRQGGNYGYTF
>TRBJ2-7|TRBD2|TRBV29-1|.
TGCAGCGTTTGGACTAGCGGGCAATACGAGCAGTACTTC
CSVWTSGQYEQYF
>TRBJ2-7|.|TRBV15|.
TGTGCCACCAGCAGATCCTCGAGGATACGCATGGACGAGCAGTACTTC
CATSRSSRIRMDEQYF
>TRBJ1-3|.|TRBV7-9|.
TGTGCCAGCAGCTTATACAGCACCTCAACTGGAAACACCATATATTTT
CASSLYSTSTGNTIYF
>TRBJ2-1|.|TRBV6-1|.
TGTGCCACCACGCGCGGCCCTAGTTACAATGAGCAGTTCTTC
CATTRGPSYNEQFF
>TRBJ1-5|.|TRBV7-2|few
TGTGCCAGCAGCTTAGCGTCGGGGCGGGGACAGCCCCAGCATTTT
CASSLASGRGQPQHF
>TRBJ2-3|TRBD2|TRBV7-2|.
TGTGCCAGCAAACCCGGTTGGGGGGAGGGAAGCACAGATACGCAGTATTTT
CASKPGWGEGSTDTQYF
>TRBJ1-2|.|TRBV12-3/TRBV12-4|.
TGTGCCAGCAGTACAGGGACCTATGGCTACACCTTC
CASSTGTYGYTF
>TRBJ2-1|TRBD2|TRBV7-3|.
TGTGCCAGCACCCACCCCCGGGGACTAGCGGGAATCAATGAGCAGTTCTTC
CASTHPRGLAGINEQFF
>TRBJ2-1|TRBD1|TRBV28|.
TGTGCCAGCACCTCTGGGTTAGGGACAGCTAGATACAATGAGCAGTTCTTC
CASTSGLGTARYNEQFF
>TRBJ2-2|.|TRBV28|.
TGTGCCAGCAGACTACATAACACCGGGGAGCTGTTTTTT
CASRLHNTGELFF
>TRBJ2-7|.|TRBV6-5|.
TGTGCCAGCAGTCTCATCGAAGGGGCTTACGAGCAGTACTTC
CASSLIEGAYEQYF
>TRBJ2-3|.|TRBV19|.
TGTGCCACGTCGCGGGACTTTCCCCCTGATACGCAGTATTTT
CATSRDFPPDTQYF
>TRBJ2-7|TRBD2|TRBV5-6|.
TGTGCCAGCAGATCAACTAGCGGCTCCTACGAGCAGTACTTC
CASRSTSGSYEQYF
>TRBJ2-2|.|TRBV19|.
TGTGCCAGTACCCTCCCACAGCTACGCGGGGAGCTGTTTTTT
CASTLPQLRGELFF
>TRBJ2-1|.|TRBV4-1|once
TGCGCCAGCAGCCATCGGCCCTCCCAAAGCGAATACAATGAGCAGTTCTTC
CASSHRPSQSEYNEQFF
>TRBJ2-5|TRBD2|TRBV7-2|.
TGTGCCAGCAGCTACCGAACTAGCGGGAGAGAGACCCAGTACTTC
CASSYRTSGRETQYF
>TRBJ2-2|TRBD1|TRBV9|.
TGTGCCAGCAGCCAACAGGGGGCGGTTGCCGGGGAGCTGTTTTTT
CASSQQGAVAGELFF
>TRBJ2-7|TRBD2|TRBV10-3|.
TGTGCCATCAGTGTAGGGACTAGCAGGGACGAGCAGTACTTC
CAISVGTSRDEQYF
>TRBJ2-7|TRBD2|TRBV19|.
TGTGCCAGTAGTAGAGGACTAGCCGACGAGCAGTACTTC
CASSRGLADEQYF
>TRBJ2-1|.|TRBV27|.
TGTGCCAGCAGTCCGAAGTGGAACAGCAATGAGCAGTTCTTC
CASSPKWNSNEQFF
>TRBJ2-5|.|TRBV5-6|once
TGTGCCAGCAGCTTGCTGGCGGGACCAGAGACCCAGTACTTC
CASSLLAGPETQYF
>TRBJ2-1|TRBD2|TRBV6-1|.
TGTGCCAGCAGTGAAAGAGGCGGTGGAGCGGGAGCCTACAATGAGCAGTTCTTC
CASSERGGGAGAYNEQFF
>TRBJ2-3|TRBD2|TRBV9|.
TGTGCCAGCAGCGTAGAACTAGCGGGAGGAGGGGATACGCAGTATTTT
CASSVELAGGGDTQYF
>TRBJ2-7|TRBD1|TRBV12-3/TRBV12-4|.
TGTGCCACCAGGGGGCACGAGCAGTACTTC
CATRGHEQYF
>TRBJ2-1|.|TRBV13|once
TGTGCCAGCAGCTTGGTCGGCAATGAGCAGTTCTTC
CASSLVGNEQFF
>TRBJ2-1|.|TRBV6-5|.
TGTGCCAGCAGTTTGGGTAGAGGGAGCTACAATGAGCAGTTCTTC
CASSLGRGSYNEQFF
>TRBJ2-2|TRBD2|TRBV10-2|.
TGCGCCAGCAGAGGGGCGGGAGACACCGGGGAGCTGTTTTTT
CASRGAGDTGELFF
>TRBJ2-7|TRBD2|TRBV6-5|.
TGTGCCAGCAGAGCTTTAGCGGGAGTATTCTACGAGCAGTACTTC
CASRALAGVFYEQYF
>TRBJ2-7|TRBD2|TRBV27|once
TGTGCCAGCAGTTTATACGGCGGGAGCTCCTACGAGCAGTACTTC
CASSLYGGSSYEQYF
>TRBJ2-7|TRBD2|TRBV18|.
TGTGCCAGCTCACCTCTAGCGGGAGTCAGGACCTACGAGCAGTACTTC
CASSPLAGVRTYEQYF
>TRBJ1-1|.|TRBV7-9|few
TGTGCCAGCAGCTTAGGAACAGGGAAGAACACTGAAGCTTTCTTT
CASSLGTGKNTEAFF
>TRBJ1-2|.|TRBV7-9|.
TGTGCCAGCAGTCTGGGCCCGGCTGACCTTAACTATGGCTACACCTTC
CASSLGPADLNYGYTF
>TRBJ2-5|.|TRBV18|.
TGTGCCAGCTCACCTGCTAGCGCACGAGAGACCCAGTACTTC
CASSPASARETQYF